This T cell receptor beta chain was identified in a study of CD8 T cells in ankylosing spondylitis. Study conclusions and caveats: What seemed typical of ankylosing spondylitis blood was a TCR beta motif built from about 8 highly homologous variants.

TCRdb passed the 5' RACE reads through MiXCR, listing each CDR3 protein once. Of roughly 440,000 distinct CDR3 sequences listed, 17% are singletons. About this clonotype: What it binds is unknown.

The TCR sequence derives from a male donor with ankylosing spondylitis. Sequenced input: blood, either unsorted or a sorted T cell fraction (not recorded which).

The CDR3 nucleotides are TGCAGTGCTAGGCTAGGGCTGAACATTCAGTACTTC. Its protein is CSARLGLNIQYF. This chain joins TRBV20-1 and TRBJ2-4; unclear D gene. The CDR3 loop spans 12 amino acids. The germline V gene encodes CDR1 DFQATT and CDR2 SNEGSKA (reference sequence). V lost 3 bases, J lost 7 bases, and 10 bases lay in between.